Listed below are T cell receptor beta chains from one sample, sequenced in a study of shared clonotypes between healthy human individuals. The method was immunoSEQ multiplex PCR; TCRdb's version includes in-frame clones alone and lacks a portion of them. Of 1,500,000 or so clones listed, approximately 98.5% are singletons. Specimen: naive CD4+ T cells sorted from blood. The receptor source for this set is a man aged 30 to 45 in good health. The conserved cysteine and the conserved F or W are not part of the CDR3 here. Rows give clone size only sometimes, using once, few, many, or a class for an expanded clone.

cdr3_length j_call clone_size v_call cdr3_aa
13 TRBJ2-1 . TRBV7-3 ASSFGLAGPNEQF
12 TRBJ2-7 once TRBV9 ASSVQAASYEQY
13 TRBJ2-6 . TRBV29-1 SVEVSGSGANVLT
15 TRBJ2-3 . TRBV28 ASDSRPSLTNTDTQY
17 TRBJ2-1 . TRBV29-1 SVRQDRVSSPSSYNEQF
11 TRBJ1-1 . TRBV18 ASSPQQGAEAF
13 TRBJ1-5 . TRBV27 ASSPRGRGKEPQH
8 TRBJ2-3 . TRBV29-1 SVEPDTQY
13 TRBJ1-4 . TRBV4-2 ASSQEGGIREKLF
13 TRBJ2-7 . TRBV28 ASSRRARLTYEQY
14 TRBJ1-1 . TRBV18 ASSPNRGGMNTEAF
15 TRBJ2-7 . TRBV11-2 ASSSEVRLALSYEQY
11 TRBJ2-2 once TRBV5-1 ASSLGVTGELF
12 TRBJ2-7 . TRBV27 ASSAQGAWDEQY
17 TRBJ2-5 . TRBV10-2 ASSTAGLAGVEGMETQY
15 TRBJ2-6 . TRBV27 ASSLQAGISGANVLT
16 TRBJ2-5 . TRBV28 ASSLNFGRPGGDETQY
12 TRBJ1-2 . TRBV5-1 ASSWDPRDYGYT
14 TRBJ2-7 once TRBV5-8 ASSLLSGRARYEQY
13 TRBJ1-2 . TRBV30 AWNRDNLSGYGYT
13 TRBJ2-5 once TRBV28 ASRTADRGQETQY
13 TRBJ2-5 . TRBV5-1 ASSPTSGTKETQY
12 TRBJ2-6 . TRBV10-1 ASSGTSGANVLT